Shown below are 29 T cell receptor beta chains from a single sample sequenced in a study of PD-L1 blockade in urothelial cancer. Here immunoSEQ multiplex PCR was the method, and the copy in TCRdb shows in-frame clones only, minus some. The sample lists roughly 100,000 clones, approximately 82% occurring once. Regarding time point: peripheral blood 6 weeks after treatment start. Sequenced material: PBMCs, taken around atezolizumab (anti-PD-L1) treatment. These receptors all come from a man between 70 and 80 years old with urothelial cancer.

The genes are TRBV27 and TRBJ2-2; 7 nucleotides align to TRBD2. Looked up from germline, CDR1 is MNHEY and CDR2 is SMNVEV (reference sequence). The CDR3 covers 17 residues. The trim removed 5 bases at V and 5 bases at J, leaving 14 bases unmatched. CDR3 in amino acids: CASSRPSGSGVTGELFF. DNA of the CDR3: TGTGCCAGCAGTCGTCCCTCGGGCAGCGGGGTTACCGGGGAGCTGTTTTTT.

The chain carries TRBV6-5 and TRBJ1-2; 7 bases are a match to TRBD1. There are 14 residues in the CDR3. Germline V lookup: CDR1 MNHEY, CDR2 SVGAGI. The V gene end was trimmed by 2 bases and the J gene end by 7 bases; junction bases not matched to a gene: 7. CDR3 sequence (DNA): TGTGCCAGCAGTTACGAGGAGGGGGCCGGTGGCTACACCTTC. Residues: CASSYEEGAGGYTF.

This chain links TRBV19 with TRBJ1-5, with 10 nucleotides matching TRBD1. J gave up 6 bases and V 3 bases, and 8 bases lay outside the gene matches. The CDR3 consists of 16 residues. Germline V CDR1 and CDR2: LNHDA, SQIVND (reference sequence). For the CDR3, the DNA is TGTGCCAGTAGTATTCTGACAGGGGGCGGGGGTCAGCCCCAGCATTTT. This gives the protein CASSILTGGGGQPQHF.

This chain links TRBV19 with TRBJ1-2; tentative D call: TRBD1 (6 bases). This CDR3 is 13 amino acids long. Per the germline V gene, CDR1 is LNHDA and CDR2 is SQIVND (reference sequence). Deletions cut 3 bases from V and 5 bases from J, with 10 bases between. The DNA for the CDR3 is TGTGCCAGTAGTATGGGGCAGGGGTATGGCTACACCTTC. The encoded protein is CASSMGQGYGYTF.

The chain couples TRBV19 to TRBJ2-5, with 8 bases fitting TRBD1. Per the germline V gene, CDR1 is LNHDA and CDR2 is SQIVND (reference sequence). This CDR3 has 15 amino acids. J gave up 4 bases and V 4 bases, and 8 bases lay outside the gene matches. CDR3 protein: CASSKQTGDRETQYF. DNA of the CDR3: TGTGCCAGTAGTAAACAGACAGGGGATCGAGAGACCCAGTACTTC.

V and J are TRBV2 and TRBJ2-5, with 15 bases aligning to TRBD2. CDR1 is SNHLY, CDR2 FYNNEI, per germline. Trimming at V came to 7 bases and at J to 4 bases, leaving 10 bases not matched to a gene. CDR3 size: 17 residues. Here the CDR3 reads CASNPGLAGGYRETQYF. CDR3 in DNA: TGTGCCAGCAACCCGGGACTAGCGGGAGGTTATCGAGAGACCCAGTACTTC.

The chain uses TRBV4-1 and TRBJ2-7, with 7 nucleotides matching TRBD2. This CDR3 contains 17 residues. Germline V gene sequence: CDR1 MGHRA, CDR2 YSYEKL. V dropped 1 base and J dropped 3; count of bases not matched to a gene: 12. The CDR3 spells CASSQGSSGESDYEQYF. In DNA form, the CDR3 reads TGCGCCAGCAGCCAAGGGTCCAGCGGGGAGTCAGACTACGAGCAGTACTTC.

The CDR3 bases are TGTGCCAGCAGTTTATCCAGCGGGAGGGATACGCAGTATTTT. Translation: CASSLSSGRDTQYF. This chain links TRBV28 with TRBJ2-3, with 9 bases that match TRBD2. Germline CDR1 reads MDHEN; CDR2 reads SYDVKM. V lost 1 base, J lost 6 bases, and 2 bases stayed unmatched. The CDR3 contains 14 residues.

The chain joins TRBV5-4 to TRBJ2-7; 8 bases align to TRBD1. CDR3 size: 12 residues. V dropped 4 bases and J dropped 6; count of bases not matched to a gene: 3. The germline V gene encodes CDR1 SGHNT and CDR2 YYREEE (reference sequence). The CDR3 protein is CASSKDRGEQYF. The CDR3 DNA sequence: TGTGCCAGCAGCAAAGACAGGGGCGAGCAGTACTTC.

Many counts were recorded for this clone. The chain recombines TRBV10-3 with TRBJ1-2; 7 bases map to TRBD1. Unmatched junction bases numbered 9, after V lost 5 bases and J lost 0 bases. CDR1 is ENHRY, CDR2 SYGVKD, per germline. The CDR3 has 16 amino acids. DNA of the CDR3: TGTGCCATCAGTTCTCTGGGACAGCTAGCTAACTATGGCTACACCTTC. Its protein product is CAISSLGQLANYGYTF.

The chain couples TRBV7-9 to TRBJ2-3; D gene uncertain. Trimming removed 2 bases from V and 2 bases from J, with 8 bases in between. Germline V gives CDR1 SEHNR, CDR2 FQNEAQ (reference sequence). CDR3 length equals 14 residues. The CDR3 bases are TGTGCCAGCAGCTTATTCGAGTTCACAGATACGCAGTATTTT. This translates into CASSLFEFTDTQYF.

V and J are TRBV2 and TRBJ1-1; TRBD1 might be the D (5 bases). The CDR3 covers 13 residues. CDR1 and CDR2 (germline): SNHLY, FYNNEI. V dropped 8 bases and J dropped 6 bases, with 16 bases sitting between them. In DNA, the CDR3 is TGTGCCAGCTCGGGGGTTGGAGGGTCTGAAGCTTTCTTT. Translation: CASSGVGGSEAFF.

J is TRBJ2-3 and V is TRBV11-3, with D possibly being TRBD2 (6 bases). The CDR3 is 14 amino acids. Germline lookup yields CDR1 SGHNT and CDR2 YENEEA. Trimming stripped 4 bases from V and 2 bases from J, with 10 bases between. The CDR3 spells CASSWGDHTDTQYF. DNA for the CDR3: TGTGCCAGCAGCTGGGGGGACCACACAGATACGCAGTATTTT.

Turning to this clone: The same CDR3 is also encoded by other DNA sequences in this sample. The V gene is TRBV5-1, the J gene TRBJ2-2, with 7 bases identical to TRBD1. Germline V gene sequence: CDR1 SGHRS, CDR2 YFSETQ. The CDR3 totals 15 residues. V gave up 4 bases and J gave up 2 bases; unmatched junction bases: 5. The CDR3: CASSLGQINTGELFF. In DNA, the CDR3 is TGCGCCAGCAGCCTGGGACAGATAAACACCGGGGAGCTGTTTTTT. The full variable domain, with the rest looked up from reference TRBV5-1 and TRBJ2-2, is KAGVTQTPRYLIKTRGQQVTLSCSPISGHRSVSWYQQTPGQGLQFLFEYFSETQRNKGNFPGRFSGRQFSNSRSEMNVSTLELGDSALYLCASSLGQINTGELFFGEGSRLTVL.

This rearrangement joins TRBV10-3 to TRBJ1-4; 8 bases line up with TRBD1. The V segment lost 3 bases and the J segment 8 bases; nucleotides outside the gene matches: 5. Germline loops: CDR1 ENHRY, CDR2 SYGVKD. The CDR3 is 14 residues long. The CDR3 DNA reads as TGTGCCATCAGTGACCAGGGGGCGAGAGAAAAACTGTTTTTT. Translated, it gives CAISDQGAREKLFF.

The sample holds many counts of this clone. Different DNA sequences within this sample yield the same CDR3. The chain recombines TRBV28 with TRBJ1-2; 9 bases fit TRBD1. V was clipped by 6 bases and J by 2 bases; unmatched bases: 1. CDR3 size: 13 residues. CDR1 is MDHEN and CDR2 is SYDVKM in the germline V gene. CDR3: CASSGQGNYGYTF. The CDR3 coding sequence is TGTGCCAGCAGCGGACAGGGGAACTATGGCTACACCTTC.

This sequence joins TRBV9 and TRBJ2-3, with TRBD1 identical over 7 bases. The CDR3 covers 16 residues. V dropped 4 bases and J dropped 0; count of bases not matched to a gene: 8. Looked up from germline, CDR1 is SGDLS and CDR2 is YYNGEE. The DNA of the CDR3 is TGTGCCAGCAGCCCTCCCGCGACAGGGAGCACAGATACGCAGTATTTT. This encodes CASSPPATGSTDTQYF.

The CDR3 DNA follows: TGTGCCAGCAGCTCCTGGGGACAGGGGATAACTGAAGCTTTCTTT. Translation gives CASSSWGQGITEAFF. The rearrangement joins TRBV7-2 to TRBJ1-1; 10 positions agree with TRBD1. CDR3 size: 15 residues. CDR1 SGHTA and CDR2 FQGNSA come from the germline V gene. V shed 4 bases and J 5 bases; nucleotides not matched to a gene: 7.

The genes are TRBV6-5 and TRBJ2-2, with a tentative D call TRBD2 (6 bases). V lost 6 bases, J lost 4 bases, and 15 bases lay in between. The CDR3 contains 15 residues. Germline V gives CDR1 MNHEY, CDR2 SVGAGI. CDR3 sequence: CASSRRERGTGELFF. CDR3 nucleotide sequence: TGTGCCAGCAGCCGACGGGAGCGAGGCACCGGGGAGCTGTTTTTT.

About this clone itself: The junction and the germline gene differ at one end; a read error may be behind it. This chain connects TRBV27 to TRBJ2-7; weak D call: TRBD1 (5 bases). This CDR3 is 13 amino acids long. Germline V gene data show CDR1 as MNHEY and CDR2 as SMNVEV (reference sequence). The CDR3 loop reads CASRARALYEQYF. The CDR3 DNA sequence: TGTGCCAGCAGGGCCAGGGCCCTCTACGAACAGTACTTC.

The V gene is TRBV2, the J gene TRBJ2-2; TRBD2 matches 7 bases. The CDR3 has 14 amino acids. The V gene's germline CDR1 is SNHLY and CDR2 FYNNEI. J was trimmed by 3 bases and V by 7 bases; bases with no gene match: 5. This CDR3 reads CASTLGGDTGELFF. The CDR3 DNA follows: TGTGCCAGCACCCTGGGAGGGGACACCGGGGAGCTGTTTTTT.

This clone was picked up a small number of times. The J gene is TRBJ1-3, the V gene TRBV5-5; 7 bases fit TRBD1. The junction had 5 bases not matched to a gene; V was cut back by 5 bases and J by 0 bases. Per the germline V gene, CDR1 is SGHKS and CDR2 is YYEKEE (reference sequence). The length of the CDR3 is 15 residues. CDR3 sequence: CASSTDRNSGNTIYF. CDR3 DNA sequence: TGTGCCAGCAGTACGGACAGGAACTCTGGAAACACCATATATTTT.

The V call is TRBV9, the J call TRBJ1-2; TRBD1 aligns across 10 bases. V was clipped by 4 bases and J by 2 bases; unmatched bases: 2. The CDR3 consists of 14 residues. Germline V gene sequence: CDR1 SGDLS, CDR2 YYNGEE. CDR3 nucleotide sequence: TGTGCCAGCAGCCCGGGACAGGGGAACTATGGCTACACCTTC. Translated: CASSPGQGNYGYTF.

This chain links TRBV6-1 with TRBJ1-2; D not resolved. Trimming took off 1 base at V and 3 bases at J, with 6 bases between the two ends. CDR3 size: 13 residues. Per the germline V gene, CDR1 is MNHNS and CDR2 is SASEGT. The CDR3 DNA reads TGTGCCAGCAGTGAAGAAACAGACTATGGCTACACCTTC. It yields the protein CASSEETDYGYTF.

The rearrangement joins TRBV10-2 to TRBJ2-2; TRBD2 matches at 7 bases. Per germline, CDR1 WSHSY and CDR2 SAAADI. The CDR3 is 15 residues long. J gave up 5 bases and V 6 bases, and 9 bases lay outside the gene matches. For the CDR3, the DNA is TGCGCCAGCAGCGGGGCGGGAGAGAGGACCGGGGAGCTGTTTTTT. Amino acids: CASSGAGERTGELFF.

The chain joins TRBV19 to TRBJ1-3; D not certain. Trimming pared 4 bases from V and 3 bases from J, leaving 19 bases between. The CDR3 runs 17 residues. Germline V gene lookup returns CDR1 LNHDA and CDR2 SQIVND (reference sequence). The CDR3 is CASSTISGLLNGNTIYF. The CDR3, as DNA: TGTGCCAGTAGTACTATTTCAGGATTGCTAAATGGAAACACCATATATTTT.

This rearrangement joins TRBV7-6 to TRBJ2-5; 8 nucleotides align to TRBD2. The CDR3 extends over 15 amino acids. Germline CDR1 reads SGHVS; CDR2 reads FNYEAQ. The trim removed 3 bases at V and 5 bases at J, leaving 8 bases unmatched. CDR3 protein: CASSFTGSGGETQYF. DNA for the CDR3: TGTGCCAGCAGCTTTACTGGGTCGGGAGGGGAGACCCAGTACTTC.

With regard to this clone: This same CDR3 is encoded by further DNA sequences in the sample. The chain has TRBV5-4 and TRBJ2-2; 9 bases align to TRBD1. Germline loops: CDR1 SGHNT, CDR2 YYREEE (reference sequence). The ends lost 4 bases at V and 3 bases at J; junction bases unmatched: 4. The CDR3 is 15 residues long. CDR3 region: CASSPGQGHTGELFF. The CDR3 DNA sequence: TGTGCCAGCAGCCCGGGACAGGGTCACACCGGGGAGCTGTTTTTT.

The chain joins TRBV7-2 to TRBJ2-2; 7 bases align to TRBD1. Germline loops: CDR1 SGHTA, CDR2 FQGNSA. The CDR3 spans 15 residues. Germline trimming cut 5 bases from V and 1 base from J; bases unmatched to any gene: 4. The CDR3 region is CASSPDRRNTGELFF. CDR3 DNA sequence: TGTGCCAGCAGCCCGGACAGGAGGAACACCGGGGAGCTGTTTTTT.